This TCR beta chain was found in a study of blood T cell repertoires in COVID-19. Study-wide background: The United States, Italy and Spain supplied acute and convalescent COVID-19 samples. PBMCs, B-cell-depleted T cells, or T cells provided the cDNA or gDNA that made up the material.

This clone was found once. J lost 9 bases, V lost 3 bases, and 4 bases had no gene match. This CDR3 has 12 amino acids. The V gene's germline CDR1 is DFQATT and CDR2 SNEGSKA (reference sequence). Authors' data handling: Researchers report that nucleated cell counts were estimated from reference gene primer amplification. The assay was immunoSEQ multiplex PCR, and TCRdb's table has in-frame clones only and misses some. That table furnishes V, J and clone size, whereas the DNA furnished D and trimming. Of 65,000 to 95,000 clones in the sample, around 90% were seen once. Material for sequencing was peripheral blood. This sequence joins TRBV20-1 and TRBJ2-1; TRBD1 agrees at 8 bases. The source is a man aged 25 to 40 with acute or convalescent COVID-19. CDR3 region: CSASRGQGEQFF. The CDR3 DNA is TGCAGTGCTAGTAGAGGACAGGGTGAGCAGTTCTTC.